Sequencing of this TCR beta chain was carried out in a study of CD8 T cells in ankylosing spondylitis. Notes on the study in general: Prior work had noted some motif variants in reactive arthritis blood and synovial fluid. Peripheral blood held disease-linked clones only at relatively low frequency, and these were CD8+. Matched synovial fluid from ankylosing spondylitis patients was reported to be enriched for disease-linked clones.

Only a few counts were recorded for this clonotype. Its antigen is unidentified. A much larger clone sits a single nucleotide away, making a read error possible. Germline loops: CDR1 LGHDT, CDR2 YNNKEL (reference sequence). The CDR3 runs to 17 residues. Construction of TCR beta libraries was performed using quantitative 5'-RACE with molecular barcodes. In TCRdb, the 5' RACE reads were re-called with MiXCR into one record per CDR3 protein. The sample has 200,000 to 250,000 distinct CDR3 sequences, about 10% seen once. Sequencing was done on a sample of blood, either unsorted or a sorted T cell fraction (not recorded which). The V and J genes are TRBV3-1 and TRBJ2-1, with no clear D. The sequence derives from a male donor with ankylosing spondylitis or in good health (not recorded which). DNA for the CDR3: TGTGCCTGCAGCCAAGATACCCGGGCCCGCTCCTACAATGAGCAGTTCTTC. This codes for CACSQDTRARSYNEQFF.